Each of the 25 T cell receptor beta chains below was sequenced from the same sample in a study of T cell repertoires in cytomegalovirus infection. A single record per CDR3 protein comes from TCRdb applying MiXCR to the reads. The sample holds some 220,000 distinct CDR3 sequences; around 6.2% are singletons and the top ten take about 6%. Sequencing input: PBMCs. Every receptor here comes from a human donor in good health (CMV status not recorded). Some clones in this sample may be carry-over from other donors' samples.

This clonotype has a count of ten or more. This chain connects TRBV7-6 to TRBJ1-5, with D hard to call. V gave up 1 base and J gave up 2 bases, with 15 bases separating them. CDR1 is SGHVS and CDR2 is FNYEAQ in the germline V gene. CDR3 size: 17 residues. CDR3 protein: CASSLEIGDAGNQPQHF. The CDR3 nucleotides read TGTGCCAGCAGCTTAGAAATTGGGGATGCGGGCAATCAGCCCCAGCATTTT.

This clonotype was seen ten or more times. J is TRBJ1-1 and V is TRBV6-6, with D possibly being TRBD1 (6 bases). V lost 2 bases to trimming and J lost 10 bases, with 14 bases between them. This CDR3 spans 13 amino acids. Germline CDR1 reads MNHNY; CDR2 reads SVGAGI (reference sequence). The CDR3: CASSYGGANRAFF. The CDR3 bases are TGTGCCAGCAGTTACGGGGGGGCGAATAGAGCTTTCTTT.

This clonotype occurred many times. This sequence joins TRBV7-2 and TRBJ2-3; D is undetermined. The V and J ends lost 4 bases and 0 bases respectively, with 20 bases between them. CDR3 length equals 18 residues. The germline V gene has CDR1 SGHTA and CDR2 FQGNSA. Here the CDR3 DNA reads TGTGCCAGCAGCTCGAGTCCAGGTCCGGTTATTAGCACAGATACGCAGTATTTT. Its protein is CASSSSPGPVISTDTQYF.

This clonotype was recorded many times. CDR3 sequence reads: CSVEDRGAEQFF. The CDR3 bases are TGCAGCGTTGAAGATCGAGGAGCCGAGCAGTTCTTC. The chain couples TRBV29-1 to TRBJ2-1; D call uncertain. Germline V gene lookup returns CDR1 SQVTM and CDR2 ANQGSEA. Trimming left V 0 bases short and J 10 bases short, with 10 bases between. The CDR3 totals 12 residues.

Many counts were recorded for this clonotype. The V call is TRBV15, the J call TRBJ1-4; D not certain. Germline CDR1 LNHNV, CDR2 YYDKDF (reference sequence). The CDR3 is 15 residues long. V lost 0 bases to trimming and J lost 8 bases, with 13 bases between them. The CDR3 DNA follows: TGTGCCACCAGCAGAGACCGGCAGTTGGACGAAAAACTGTTTTTT. Protein product: CATSRDRQLDEKLFF.

Ten or more counts support this clonotype. V gene TRBV7-2 combines with J gene TRBJ2-6, with a possible D match to TRBD1 (6 bases). Between the trimmed V and J ends, which lost 5 bases and 2 bases, there was a span of 13 bases. This CDR3 is built from 16 residues. Germline V gene sequence: CDR1 SGHTA, CDR2 FQGNSA. CDR3 residues: CASSRRTDPGANVLTF. The CDR3 DNA reads TGTGCCAGCAGCCGACGGACAGATCCTGGGGCCAACGTCCTGACTTTC.

This clonotype has a handful of counts. The chain combines TRBV29-1 with TRBJ2-7; D is ambiguous. This CDR3 has 11 amino acids. CDR1 is SQVTM, CDR2 ANQGSEA, per germline. Trimming shortened V by 5 bases and J by 5 bases, and 10 bases separated the two germline ends. CDR3 DNA: TGCAGCGTTCTAAGGGTTCACGAGCAGTACTTC. Encoded protein: CSVLRVHEQYF.

This clonotype showed up many times. The genes are TRBV7-2 and TRBJ2-7; 8 nucleotides agree with TRBD1. CDR3 length: 14 amino acids. V lost 3 bases to trimming and J lost 7 bases; unmatched junction nucleotides: 8. Germline-derived CDR1 and CDR2 are SGHTA and FQGNSA. DNA of the CDR3: TGTGCCAGCAGCTTTCGCCAGGGGGCGCTTGAGCAGTACTTC. Residues: CASSFRQGALEQYF.

Ten or more counts support this clonotype. V gene TRBV4-3 combines with J gene TRBJ2-3; D not certain. V shed 4 bases and J shed 4 bases, with 12 bases lying between them. This CDR3 is built from 14 residues. Germline values: CDR1 LGHNA, CDR2 YSLEER. The CDR3: CASSPRGQADTQYF. The CDR3 nucleotides read TGCGCCAGCAGCCCACGAGGTCAGGCAGATACGCAGTATTTT.

This clonotype was counted ten times or more. V is TRBV7-9 and J is TRBJ2-1; either TRBD1 or TRBD2 may supply D (5 bases each). V was trimmed by 8 bases and J by 4 bases, leaving 21 bases between them. Germline V gene data show CDR1 as SEHNR and CDR2 as FQNEAQ (reference sequence). The CDR3 is 16 amino acids. The CDR3 is CASRPQPTWGYNEQFF. CDR3 nucleotides: TGTGCCAGCCGACCCCAACCGACGTGGGGGTACAATGAGCAGTTCTTC.

Many counts were recorded for this clonotype. The V gene is TRBV6-2 or TRBV6-3, the J gene TRBJ1-2; maybe TRBD1 (6 bases). This CDR3 is built from 12 residues. Trimming removed 6 bases at V and 7 bases at J, with 12 bases between. Germline assignment: CDR1 MNHEY and CDR2 SVGEGT. CDR3 protein: CASSNVQGGYTF. In nucleotides, the CDR3 is TGTGCCAGCAGCAACGTACAGGGTGGCTACACCTTC.

This clonotype was observed many times. The chain couples TRBV7-2 to TRBJ2-4; tentatively, D is TRBD2 (7 bases). The V gene's germline CDR1 is SGHTA and CDR2 FQGNSA. V lost 3 bases and J 6 bases, leaving 12 bases between the germline ends. The CDR3 totals 14 residues. CDR3 sequence: CASSFRGAGNIQYF. The CDR3 DNA reads as TGTGCCAGCAGCTTTCGGGGGGCCGGAAACATTCAGTACTTC.

This clonotype was seen repeatedly, ten times or more. The J gene is TRBJ2-3, the V gene TRBV20-1; TRBD2 agrees at 8 bases. This CDR3 comprises 15 residues. From germline, CDR1 is DFQATT and CDR2 SNEGSKA (reference sequence). Trimming removed 6 bases from V and 2 bases from J; junction bases left unmatched: 10. The CDR3, as DNA: TGCAGTGCCCCGTGGCGGGGGGCCCCCACAGATACGCAGTATTTT. It translates to CSAPWRGAPTDTQYF.

This clonotype came up a few times. The chain couples TRBV2 to TRBJ1-6; D is unclear. V shed 2 bases and J shed 6 bases, with 11 bases lying between them. This CDR3 region has 15 residues. Germline V lookup: CDR1 SNHLY, CDR2 FYNNEI. CDR3 DNA sequence: TGTGCCAGCAGTGAACGGAGTGGGAGTAATTCACCCCTCCACTTT. It codes for CASSERSGSNSPLHF.

This chain connects TRBV28 to TRBJ2-1, with D perhaps given as TRBD1 or TRBD2 (6 bases each). Trimming took off 6 bases at V and 10 bases at J, with 19 bases between the two ends. The CDR3 loop spans 14 amino acids. CDR1 is MDHEN and CDR2 is SYDVKM in the germline V gene. The CDR3 DNA follows: TGTGCCAGCAGAGAGAGTCGGGGGCCGGGGGAGCAGTTCTTC. As protein: CASRESRGPGEQFF.

This clonotype was observed at least ten times. The chain employs TRBV7-2 and TRBJ1-6; D remains ambiguous. This CDR3 has 15 residues. Germline V CDR1 and CDR2: SGHTA, FQGNSA. The V and J ends lost 3 bases and 5 bases respectively, with 11 bases between them. The CDR3 bases are TGTGCCAGCAGCTTCGGACTGATAGATAATTCACCCCTCCACTTT. This gives the protein CASSFGLIDNSPLHF.

This sequence joins TRBV7-8 and TRBJ1-1; D is undetermined. CDR1 is SGHVS, CDR2 FQNEAQ, per germline. Trimming took 3 bases from V and 3 from J, leaving 11 bases between them. The CDR3 extends over 14 amino acids. The CDR3 spells CASSFQSKYTEAFF. The CDR3 DNA reads as TGTGCCAGCAGCTTCCAGAGCAAGTACACTGAAGCTTTCTTT.

The chain uses TRBV6-2 or TRBV6-3 and TRBJ2-7; 9 bases line up with TRBD1. V lost 5 bases and J lost 6; bases outside the gene matches: 5. Germline V CDR1 and CDR2: MNHEY, SVGEGT. This CDR3 comprises 13 residues. CDR3 in DNA: TGTGCCAGCAGTGACAGGGGGGTTCGCGAGCAGTACTTC. Translating gives CASSDRGVREQYF.

This clonotype was observed many times. V gene TRBV12-5 combines with J gene TRBJ1-4; possible D gene TRBD1, 5 bases. The CDR3 covers 19 residues. From germline, CDR1 is LGHNT and CDR2 FRNRAP. V gave up 0 bases and J gave up 0 bases, with 17 bases separating them. The CDR3 DNA sequence: TGTGCTAGTGGTTTGGTCCGCGTCTCCGAGGGGTCAACTAATGAAAAACTGTTTTTT. Translated: CASGLVRVSEGSTNEKLFF.

This clonotype was recorded at least ten times. This chain uses TRBV20-1 with TRBJ1-1, with TRBD1 matching 7 bases. The germline gives CDR1 DFQATT, CDR2 SNEGSKA (reference sequence). This CDR3 contains 12 residues. Germline trimming cut 6 bases from V and 3 bases from J; bases unmatched to any gene: 4. CDR3 loop: CSASRGDTEAFF. In nucleotides, the CDR3 is TGCAGTGCCTCCAGGGGGGACACTGAAGCTTTCTTT.

This clonotype was seen ten or more times. This rearrangement joins TRBV7-2 to TRBJ2-2, with 7 positions matching TRBD2. CDR1 is SGHTA, CDR2 FQGNSA, per germline. CDR3 length equals 15 residues. V was pared by 6 bases and J by 0 bases, with 4 bases of the junction left unmatched. Here the CDR3 DNA reads TGTGCCAGCAGTGTGGGGGGGACGAACACCGGGGAGCTGTTTTTT. Protein sequence: CASSVGGTNTGELFF.

This clonotype has at least ten counts. The chain combines TRBV7-8 with TRBJ2-7, with 9 bases that match TRBD1. The germline V gene encodes CDR1 SGHVS and CDR2 FQNEAQ. With 5 bases clipped from V and 6 bases from J, the junction kept 8 bases outside the gene matches. This CDR3 is built from 14 residues. The CDR3 sequence: CASSHPGQGREQYF. In DNA, the CDR3 is TGTGCCAGCAGCCATCCGGGACAGGGCCGCGAGCAGTACTTC.

There are many counts of this clonotype. The chain employs TRBV5-6 and TRBJ2-1; 8 bases map to TRBD1. Germline lookup yields CDR1 SGHDT and CDR2 YYEEEE. The CDR3 is made up of 16 amino acids. The V gene end was trimmed by 1 base and the J gene end by 6 bases; junction bases not matched to a gene: 9. CDR3 sequence (DNA): TGTGCCAGCAGCTTGAAAGGACAGGGTTCTCTCAATGAGCAGTTCTTC. This codes for CASSLKGQGSLNEQFF.

This clonotype was detected ten times or more. The V call is TRBV7-2, the J call TRBJ2-3; D is undetermined. CDR3 length: 12 amino acids. V lost 4 bases to trimming and J lost 4 bases, with 6 bases between them. Germline CDR1 and CDR2: SGHTA and FQGNSA. The CDR3 here is CASSSYSDTQYF. CDR3 nucleotide sequence: TGTGCCAGCAGCTCGTACTCAGATACGCAGTATTTT.

This clonotype was seen many times. V is TRBV7-2 and J is TRBJ2-7; no firm D call. In germline, CDR1 is SGHTA, CDR2 FQGNSA. Trimming removed 1 base at V and 2 bases at J, with 12 bases between. The CDR3 totals 15 residues. The CDR3 loop reads CASSLVPDGTYEQYF. DNA for the CDR3: TGTGCCAGCAGCTTAGTCCCCGACGGAACCTACGAGCAGTACTTC.